This TCR beta chain originates from a study of CD8 T cells in Susac syndrome. As for the study in general: Eight or nine of the sequenced Susac syndrome patients were in remission, and about 6 had active disease.

The authors carried out high-throughput sequencing of TCR beta. They applied it to CD8+ and CD4+ T cells obtained from blood. TEMRA cells were enriched by FACS, while CD8+ and CD4+ T cells were obtained through a negative isolation that was performed magnetically. Only one count was recorded for this clonotype. cDNA came from about 0.5 to 1 ug RNA primed by random hexamers. Amplification of the TCR beta CDR3 was carried out by immunoSEQ multiplex PCR, which spanned a total of 54 Vbeta and 13 Jbeta segments. TCRdb re-derived calls from the immunoSEQ multiplex PCR reads in MiXCR, one entry per CDR3 protein. The table has roughly 150,000 distinct CDR3 sequences, roughly 95% seen once; the top ten hold about 0.16%. Trimming removed 6 bases at V and 6 bases at J, with 15 bases between. The CDR3 sequence is 13 residues long. CDR1 is SGHRS, CDR2 YFSETQ, per germline.

What was sequenced was CD4+ T cells from PBMCs. V gene TRBV5-1 combines with J gene TRBJ1-1, with TRBD1 as a possible D gene (5 bases). This TCR was recovered from a human donor with Susac syndrome. CDR3 sequence reads: CASNMGGVAEAFF. CDR3 sequence (DNA): TGCGCCAGCAATATGGGGGGAGTAGCTGAAGCTTTCTTT.